These 24 T cell receptor beta chains share one sample of origin, sequenced in a study of cytomegalovirus exposure and HLA in healthy donors. The PCR used 60 Vbeta and 13 Jbeta primers. The assay was immunoSEQ multiplex PCR, and TCRdb's table has in-frame clones only and misses some. Here the sample spans over 100,000 clones, 70% being singletons. The material sequenced was PBMCs. These receptors came from a man aged 25-40 years in good health and CMV-seropositive.

V is TRBV5-1 and J is TRBJ2-5; TRBD2 aligns across 14 bases. The CDR3 length is 16 residues. The germline V gene has CDR1 SGHRS and CDR2 YFSETQ. J lost 3 bases, V lost 2 bases, and 3 bases had no gene match. The CDR3 here is CASSFTTSGGEETQYF. CDR3 coding DNA: TGCGCCAGCAGCTTCACGACTAGCGGGGGGGAAGAGACCCAGTACTTC.

This clone has just a few counts. The chain is built from TRBV5-5 and TRBJ2-7; 10 bases align to TRBD1. Germline lookup yields CDR1 SGHKS and CDR2 YYEKEE (reference sequence). The CDR3 is 16 residues long. V shed 2 bases, J shed 9 bases, and the junction held 14 bases outside the gene matches. In DNA form, the CDR3 reads TGTGCCAGCAGCTTCGCCGGGACAGGGGTTACGTGGGGGCAGTACTTC. Protein: CASSFAGTGVTWGQYF.

The chain has TRBV7-2 and TRBJ1-2; tentative D call: TRBD1 (5 bases). Trimming cost V 3 bases and J 8 bases, with 10 bases left between them. The CDR3 is 12 amino acids. Germline-derived CDR1 and CDR2 are SGHTA and FQGNSA. The CDR3 DNA is TGTGCCAGCAGCTTGGGGGGAGGCGGCTACACCTTC. The encoded protein is CASSLGGGGYTF.

The rearrangement joins TRBV6-5 to TRBJ1-4; no definite D call. In germline, CDR1 is MNHEY, CDR2 SVGAGI. The CDR3 is made up of 15 amino acids. V was pared by 0 bases and J by 8 bases, with 13 bases between. CDR3 loop: CASSYSGREAEKLFF. CDR3 nucleotide sequence: TGTGCCAGCAGTTACTCTGGGAGGGAGGCCGAAAAACTGTTTTTT.

The V gene is TRBV14, the J gene TRBJ1-4; 8 bases fit TRBD1. Germline CDR1 is SGHDN and CDR2 is FVKESK. CDR3 length: 18 amino acids. V shed 4 bases, J shed 0 bases, and the junction held 10 bases outside the gene matches. CDR3 sequence reads: CASSPRGQAETTNEKLFF. The DNA of the CDR3 is TGTGCCAGCAGCCCTCGGGGACAGGCCGAAACAACTAATGAAAAACTGTTTTTT.

CDR3 in amino acids: CASSNTAGYEQYF. The CDR3 DNA follows: TGTGCCAGTAGTAATACTGCGGGCTACGAGCAGTACTTC. This rearrangement joins TRBV19 to TRBJ2-7, with D tentatively TRBD2 (5 bases). In germline, CDR1 is LNHDA, CDR2 SQIVND (reference sequence). Trimming removed 4 bases from V and 3 bases from J, with 10 bases in between. The CDR3 contains 13 residues.

This clone has just a few counts. The V and J genes are TRBV9 and TRBJ2-5; the match to TRBD1 covers 9 bases. Per germline, CDR1 SGDLS and CDR2 YYNGEE. J gave up 3 bases and V 4 bases, and 10 bases lay outside the gene matches. The CDR3 totals 16 residues. The CDR3 sequence: CASSPTYRGQEETQYF. In DNA, the CDR3 is TGTGCCAGCAGCCCTACGTACAGGGGGCAGGAAGAGACCCAGTACTTC.

This clone was detected once. The V and J genes are TRBV6-5 and TRBJ2-7; 8 bases are shared with TRBD1. V dropped 0 bases and J dropped 2; count of bases not matched to a gene: 3. The CDR3 is 15 amino acids. CDR1 is MNHEY and CDR2 is SVGAGI in the germline V gene. CDR3 sequence (DNA): TGTGCCAGCAGTTACTCGCGGACAGGGACCTACGAGCAGTACGTC. It translates to CASSYSRTGTYEQYV.

This chain links TRBV5-1 with TRBJ1-2, with D possibly TRBD1 on 6 matching bases. Looked up from germline, CDR1 is SGHRS and CDR2 is YFSETQ. V gave up 4 bases and J gave up 1 base, with 11 bases separating them. The CDR3 is 14 amino acids. The CDR3 is CASSARQVNYGYTF. CDR3 nucleotides: TGCGCCAGCAGCGCAAGACAGGTTAACTATGGCTACACCTTC.

The chain carries TRBV4-1 and TRBJ2-5; D might be TRBD1 (6 bases). Near its end, the DNA agrees better with TRBJ2-7, so the J call may be wrong. Germline assignment: CDR1 MGHRA and CDR2 YSYEKL. CDR3 length: 18 amino acids. CDR3 sequence reads: CASSQETDSVSRSYEQYF. In DNA form, the CDR3 reads TGCGCCAGCAGCCAAGAGACGGACAGCGTTTCCCGGTCCTACGAGCAGTACTTC.

V gene TRBV11-2 combines with J gene TRBJ2-7; TRBD1 is a possible D gene (5 bases). The CDR3 has 15 amino acids. The germline V gene has CDR1 SGHAT and CDR2 FQNNGV. Trimming cost V 4 bases and J 4 bases, with 17 bases left between them. CDR3 sequence reads: CASSSRTPNDYEQYV. The CDR3 DNA reads as TGTGCCAGCAGCTCCCGGACACCAAATGATTACGAGCAGTACGTC.

J is TRBJ2-2 and V is TRBV7-2; 14 bases fit TRBD2. Germline CDR1 and CDR2: SGHTA and FQGNSA. The CDR3 runs 14 residues. V lost 5 bases and J lost 8; bases outside the gene matches: 1. CDR3 coding DNA: TGTGCCAGCAGCCGACTAGCGGGAGGGGGGGAGCTGTTTTTT. Amino acids: CASSRLAGGGELFF. Full variable domain (remainder filled in from reference TRBV7-2 and TRBJ2-2): GAGVSQSPSNKVTEKGKDVELRCDPISGHTALYWYRQSLGQGLEFLIYFQGNSAPDKSGLPSDRFSAERTGGSVSTLTIQRTQQEDSAVYLCASSRLAGGGELFFGEGSRLTVL.

The rearrangement uses TRBV9 and TRBJ1-4, with 7 bases matching TRBD1. Germline assignment: CDR1 SGDLS and CDR2 YYNGEE. This CDR3 contains 16 residues. Germline trimming cut 2 bases from V and 3 bases from J; bases unmatched to any gene: 7. Here the CDR3 DNA reads TGTGCCAGCAGCGTGGGACAGCGGGCCCCTAATGAAAAACTGTTTTTT. Translated, it gives CASSVGQRAPNEKLFF.

The V call is TRBV29-1, the J call TRBJ1-1; TRBD1 matches at 10 bases. The CDR3 is 14 amino acids. Germline loops: CDR1 SQVTM, CDR2 ANQGSEA. V lost 2 bases, J lost 7 bases, and 7 bases stayed unmatched. In DNA form, the CDR3 reads TGCAGCGTTGAAAGGAGACAGGGGGCCAATGAAGCTTTCTTT. This gives the protein CSVERRQGANEAFF.

The CDR3 DNA reads as TGTGCCAGCACTGACCAAACTTCGGGACAGGGAAACACTGAAGCTTTCTTT. Protein: CASTDQTSGQGNTEAFF. The gene calls are TRBV6-1 and TRBJ1-1, with TRBD1 matching 9 bases. The junction had 14 bases not matched to a gene; V was cut back by 7 bases and J by 2 bases. The V gene's germline CDR1 is MNHNS and CDR2 SASEGT. This CDR3 spans 17 amino acids.

DNA of the CDR3: TGTGCCAGTAGTGTTGACAGGGGGGTCACTGAAGCTTTCTTT. It is translated as CASSVDRGVTEAFF. The chain uses TRBV19 and TRBJ1-1; 9 bases map to TRBD1. Germline V gene data show CDR1 as LNHDA and CDR2 as SQIVND (reference sequence). The CDR3 sequence is 14 residues long. Losses at the gene ends were 5 bases for V and 4 bases for J; bases not matched to a gene: 5.

Details on this clone: This sample includes further DNA sequences coding for the same CDR3. The chain employs TRBV7-6 and TRBJ1-4, with TRBD1 matching 10 bases. The V gene's germline CDR1 is SGHVS and CDR2 FNYEAQ. The CDR3 is 17 residues long. The V and J ends lost 6 bases and 5 bases, in that order; junction bases with no gene match: 12. CDR3 in DNA: TGTGCCAGCAGGTCGGGGACAGGGGCCGCGCGGAATGAAAAACTGTTTTTT. Its translation is CASRSGTGAARNEKLFF.

The rearrangement joins TRBV5-4 to TRBJ2-5, with TRBD1 matching over 8 bases. From germline, CDR1 is SGHNT and CDR2 YYREEE (reference sequence). The V and J ends lost 4 bases and 1 base, in that order; junction bases with no gene match: 6. The CDR3 spans 15 residues. The CDR3 DNA reads as TGTGCCAGCAGCAATGGACAGGGACGCCAAGAGACCCAGTACTTC. Protein sequence: CASSNGQGRQETQYF.

The chain links TRBV7-6 to TRBJ1-6, with a weak D call TRBD1 (5 bases). The CDR3 spans 14 residues. V gave up 7 bases and J gave up 7 bases, with 14 bases separating them. The germline V gene has CDR1 SGHVS and CDR2 FNYEAQ. Here the CDR3 reads CASTTDRQNSPLHF. The CDR3 DNA reads TGTGCCAGCACCACCGACAGACAAAATTCACCCCTCCACTTT.

Points on this clone: An end of the junction differs from the germline gene, which may be a read error. The chain joins TRBV7-7 to TRBJ2-1; D call uncertain. The CDR3 is 12 residues long. Germline CDR1 SSHAT, CDR2 FNYEAQ (reference sequence). The CDR3 protein is CASTNSYNEQFF. The CDR3, as DNA: TGTGCTAGCACCAACTCCTACAATGAGCAGTTCTTC.

The rearrangement links TRBV7-3 to TRBJ2-6, with 10 bases aligning to TRBD1. The length of the CDR3 is 18 residues. The germline gives CDR1 SGHTA, CDR2 FQGTGA. The V gene end was trimmed by 3 bases and the J gene end by 3 bases; junction bases not matched to a gene: 8. CDR3 sequence (DNA): TGTGCCAGCAGCTTGACCGGGACAGGGGAGTTTGGGGCCAACGTCCTGACTTTC. Its protein is CASSLTGTGEFGANVLTF. Supplemented by reference TRBV7-3 and TRBJ2-6, the full variable domain reads GAGVSQTPSNKVTEKGKYVELRCDPISGHTALYWYRQSLGQGPEFLIYFQGTGAADDSGLPNDRFFAVRPEGSVSTLKIQRTERGDSAVYLCASSLTGTGEFGANVLTFGAGSRLTVL.

This chain joins TRBV12-5 and TRBJ1-4; the match to TRBD1 covers 8 bases. The trim removed 5 bases at V and 15 bases at J, leaving 2 bases unmatched. The CDR3 loop spans 10 amino acids. Germline V gene lookup returns CDR1 LGHNT and CDR2 FRNRAP. CDR3 sequence reads: CASGDRGVFF. The CDR3 DNA follows: TGTGCTAGTGGTGACAGGGGAGTGTTTTTT.

This clone was seen a single time. The chain uses TRBV4-1 and TRBJ2-1; D might be TRBD2 (5 bases). The germline CDR1 and CDR2 sequences are MGHRA and YSYEKL. This CDR3 is built from 12 residues. Trimming removed 3 bases from V and 10 bases from J, with 10 bases in between. The CDR3 is CASSQSPGEQFF. CDR3 bases: TGCGCCAGCAGCCAGAGCCCGGGGGAGCAGTTCTTC.

This clone was recorded a few times. This rearrangement joins TRBV6-5 to TRBJ1-2; 8 nucleotides line up with TRBD1. This CDR3 is built from 15 residues. The ends lost 0 bases at V and 5 bases at J; junction bases unmatched: 5. Germline values: CDR1 MNHEY, CDR2 SVGAGI. This chain's CDR3 is CASSYSQGAYYGYTF. In nucleotides, the CDR3 is TGTGCCAGCAGTTACTCGCAGGGGGCGTATTATGGCTACACCTTC.